This T cell receptor beta chain was documented in a study of T cells in Graves' hyperthyroidism and ophthalmopathy (dated by TCRdb to about 2019). Describing the broader study: To identify distinguishing TCR V-J signatures, a discovery cohort of about 100 patients was used, comprising approximately 40 with Graves' ophthalmopathy and some 60 with stable Graves' hyperthyroidism. According to the paper, TCR Vbeta CDR3 sequencing was carried out on some 140 peripheral blood samples, which came from fewer than 50 ophthalmopathy, 70 to 80 hyperthyroidism and about 17 progressor patients. Once sampling was done, hyperthyroidism patients were given methimazole at a starting dose of 30 mg daily, whereas ophthalmopathy patients were given high-dose intravenous methylprednisolone. Prospective prediction of ophthalmopathy was tested in an independent validation cohort of 18 hyperthyroidism patients and 17 patients who later progressed to ophthalmopathy. The 80 to 100 discovery patients were randomly divided into training and test sets at a 7:3 ratio. In addition, the study compared T-cell repertoires in thyroid tissue and in blood from five or six Graves' hyperthyroidism patients. What the study reported, not specific to this receptor: Blood samples also contained most of the expanded thyroid clonotypes (frequency above 0.001), which suggests that blood repertoires may reflect thyroid immune responses. Sample size was not statistically predetermined, and blinding of investigators to group allocation was not performed. In validation, progression to ophthalmopathy was predicted by the model with 65% to 71% sensitivity and approximately 78% specificity, a median of about 6.4 months before onset. In cross-validation, a model built on a 13 V-J signature told ophthalmopathy apart from stable hyperthyroidism with under 90% sensitivity and around 81% specificity, and in testing the same model reached 80%/75%.

The trim is 5 bases for V and 5 bases for J, with a gap of 15 bases between the germline ends. There are 14 amino acids in the CDR3, from cysteine to phenylalanine inclusive. Left in the record is the CDR3 DNA by itself, 42 bases read in frame from the first base. From a lookup of the germline V gene (reference sequence), CDR1 and CDR2 are LNHNV and YYDKDF. TCR beta CDR3 regions were amplified from RNA transcripts. The first round of RT-PCR for the TCR CDR3 was performed with the HTBI primer set and the Qiagen OneStep RT-PCR kit. Libraries were constructed in a second round of multiplex PCR, after which size selection and purification were carried out. Paired-end sequencing of the libraries was performed with 100 bp reads on an Illumina HiSeq2000. From the authors' description of their analysis: SOAPnuke was used to process the raw data, removing reads that contained adapters or uncalled bases, had a mean Phred below 15, or lacked an exact match to the constant primer or identifier. High-quality paired reads were merged using COPE v1.2.5, and each unique nucleotide sequence was defined as a clonotype. MiTCR v1.1 was used to align clonotypes to the IMGT TRBV, TRBD and TRBJ reference segments. Analysis was restricted to V-J combinations with a frequency above 0.0001, which covered 99.2% of repertoires. The TCS score was defined as the ratio of F50 (clonal expansion) to E x V (chaos), calculated using BLOSUM62-based TCRdist between CDR3 peptides within each V-J. Welch's t-statistics and random forest reduced just over 500 V-J features to roughly 13, which were used in a naive Bayes classifier (R e1071). The similarity between thyroid and blood repertoires was quantified using the Morisita-Horn index. The raw public reads went through TCRdb reprocessing: fastp at Q25, MiXCR clone calling, in-frame beta chains kept. Records with the same CDR3 protein are collapsed into one entry carrying the most frequent genes and DNA. V and J calls and clone size were set by TCRdb, not the authors. The sample contains 480,000 or so distinct CDR3 sequences, over 45% of them found a single time. About two fifths of the sample is in the top ten clones.

As regards this clonotype: What this receptor recognizes is not known. One base away there is no much larger clone; base qualities are not given.

Patients with uncontrolled infections, other autoimmune diseases, pregnancy or lactation were excluded. Diagnoses were based on clinical symptoms, serum thyroxine and TRAb, thyroid ultrasound and orbital computed tomography. Trizol reagent was used to extract total RNA, and RNA quality was then checked on an Agilent 2100 Bioanalyzer. Recombination joined TRBV15 with TRBJ2-5; the D gene is perhaps TRBD1, on 6 matching bases. Sequenced: peripheral blood or thyroid tissue (not recorded which). This sequence was found in an adult woman with Graves' disease, either hyperthyroidism or ophthalmopathy (not recorded which). The DNA sequence is TGTGCCACCAGCTCCCAGGGGACCATGGAGACCCAGTACTTC. Its protein product is CATSSQGTMETQYF.